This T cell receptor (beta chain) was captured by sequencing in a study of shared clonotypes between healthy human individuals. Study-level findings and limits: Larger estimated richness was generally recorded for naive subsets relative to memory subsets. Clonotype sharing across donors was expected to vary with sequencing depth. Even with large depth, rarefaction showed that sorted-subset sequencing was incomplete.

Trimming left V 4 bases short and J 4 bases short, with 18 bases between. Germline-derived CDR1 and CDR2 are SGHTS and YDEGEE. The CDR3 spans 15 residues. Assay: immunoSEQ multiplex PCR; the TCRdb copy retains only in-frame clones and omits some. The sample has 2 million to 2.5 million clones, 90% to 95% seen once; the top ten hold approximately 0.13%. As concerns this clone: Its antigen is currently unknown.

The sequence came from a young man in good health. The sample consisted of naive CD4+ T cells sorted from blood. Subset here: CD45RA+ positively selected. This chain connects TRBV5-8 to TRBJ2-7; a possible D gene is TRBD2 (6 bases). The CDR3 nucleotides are TGTGCCAGCAGCACCTCCGGGACTCTTACTTACGAGCAGTACTTC. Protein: CASSTSGTLTYEQYF.